This T cell receptor beta chain was documented in a study of T cells in Graves' hyperthyroidism and ophthalmopathy. As regards this clonotype: Its antigen remains unknown.

With V trimmed by 9 bases and J by 9 bases, 9 bases remained unmatched. Germline V gene lookup returns CDR1 SGHNT and CDR2 YENEEA. This CDR3 is 14 amino acids long. What was amplified from RNA transcripts were TCR beta CDR3 regions. Using the HTBI primer set, a first-round RT-PCR was run on the TCR CDR3. In TCRdb, the multiplex PCR reads were re-called with MiXCR into one record per CDR3 protein. This sample has 500,000 to 750,000 distinct CDR3 sequences, with approximately 15% found just once. Points from the study as a whole: Ophthalmopathy, which appeared later, was predicted by the model a median approximately six months before onset. Stable hyperthyroidism was separated from ophthalmopathy by a model based on 13 V-J features. Among clonotypes expanded in thyroid above 0.001, most were also found in blood.

Diagnosing involved the use of clinical symptoms, serum thyroxine and TRAb, thyroid ultrasound and orbital computed tomography. The V call is TRBV11-3, the J call TRBJ1-6; TRBD1 aligns across 9 bases. Sample: blood. This clonotype originated in a woman aged 18-29 years with Graves' ophthalmopathy. CDR3 sequence reads: CASTEDRGSSPLHF. The CDR3 region has the DNA TGTGCCAGTACCGAGGACAGGGGTTCTTCACCCCTCCACTTT.